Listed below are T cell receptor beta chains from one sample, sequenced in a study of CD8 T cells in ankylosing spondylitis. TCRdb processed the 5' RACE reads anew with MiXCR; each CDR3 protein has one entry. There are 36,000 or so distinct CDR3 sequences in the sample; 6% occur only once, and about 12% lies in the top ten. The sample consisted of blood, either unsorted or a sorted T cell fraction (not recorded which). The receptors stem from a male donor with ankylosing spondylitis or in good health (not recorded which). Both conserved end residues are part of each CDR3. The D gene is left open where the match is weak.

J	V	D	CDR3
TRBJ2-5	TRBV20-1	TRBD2	CSADGLAGETQYF
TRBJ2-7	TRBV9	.	CASSVGVAGEQYF
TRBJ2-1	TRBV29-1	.	CSVTRGGNEQFF
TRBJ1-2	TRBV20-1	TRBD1	CSAPQGQFESGYTF
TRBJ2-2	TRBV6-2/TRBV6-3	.	CASSFRRANTGELFF
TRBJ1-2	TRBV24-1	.	CATSDSPTRTGYGYTF
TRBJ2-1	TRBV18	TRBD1	CASSPPVAGGLRFF
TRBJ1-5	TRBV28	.	CAGGDNQPQHF
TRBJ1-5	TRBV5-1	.	CASSLVEGGGPQHF
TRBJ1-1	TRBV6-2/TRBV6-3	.	CASSTPSMNTEAFF
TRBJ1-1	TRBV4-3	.	CASSSDRLGYTEAFF
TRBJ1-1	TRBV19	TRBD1	CASSASGTGAANTEAFF
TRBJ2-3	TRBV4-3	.	CASSLGGGPTDTQYF
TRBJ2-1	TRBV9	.	CASTDDPGQPNEQFF
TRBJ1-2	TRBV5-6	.	CASSLTGRNYGYTF
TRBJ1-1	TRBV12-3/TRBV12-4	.	CASSFDGERNTEAFF
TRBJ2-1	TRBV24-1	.	CVTRDWARKEEQFF
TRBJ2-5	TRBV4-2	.	CASSQVSGGVQETQYF
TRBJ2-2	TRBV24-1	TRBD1	CATSDAIRDRGYGELFF
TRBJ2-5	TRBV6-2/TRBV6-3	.	CASRWGPQETQYF
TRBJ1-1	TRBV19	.	CASTTAQEAFF
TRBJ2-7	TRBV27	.	CASSLLNSYEQYF
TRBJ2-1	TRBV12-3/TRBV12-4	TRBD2	CASSGPPGTRRNEQFF
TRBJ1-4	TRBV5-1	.	CASSSGHNEKLFF
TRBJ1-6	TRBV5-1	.	CASSFRGSIDNSPLHF
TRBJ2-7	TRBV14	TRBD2	CASSRLHTSGRWGEQYF
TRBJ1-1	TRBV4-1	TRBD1	CASSPRLRQGGAEAFF
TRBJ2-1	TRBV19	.	CASSIGEPYNEQFF
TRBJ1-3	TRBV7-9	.	CASSSPTVLSGNTIYF
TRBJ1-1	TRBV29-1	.	CSAIYTEAFF
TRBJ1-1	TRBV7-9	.	CASSSRLLTEAFF
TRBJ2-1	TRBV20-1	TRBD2	CSASTSGGARNEQFF
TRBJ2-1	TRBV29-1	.	CSVVRGFGNEQFF
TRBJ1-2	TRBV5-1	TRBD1	CASSRGQGNGYTF
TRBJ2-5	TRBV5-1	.	CASSLGADGQTQYF
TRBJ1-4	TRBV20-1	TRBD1	CSASDRVNEKLFF
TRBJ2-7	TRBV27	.	CASSPVEAAGYEQYF
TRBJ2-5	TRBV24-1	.	CATSDSLSAETQYF
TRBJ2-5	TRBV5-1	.	CASSLVAEETQYF
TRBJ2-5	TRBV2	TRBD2	CASSEYVGSGGETQYF
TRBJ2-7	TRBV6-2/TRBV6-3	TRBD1	CASSYSHRDRDYREQYF
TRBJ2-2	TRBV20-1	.	CSAMTGRSEHTGELFF
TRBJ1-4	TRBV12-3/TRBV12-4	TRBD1	CASSPPGQGHYNEKLFF
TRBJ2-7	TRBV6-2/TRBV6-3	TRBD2	CATQQRGRPYEQYF
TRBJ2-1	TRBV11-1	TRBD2	CASSLQGGGGSSYNEQFF
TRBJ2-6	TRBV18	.	CASSPQGLSGANVLTF
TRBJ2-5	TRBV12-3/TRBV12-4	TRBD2	CASRGPTSGGIQETQYF
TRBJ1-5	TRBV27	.	CASSPWTEINQPQHF
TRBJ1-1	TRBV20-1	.	CSASSLGTKGNTEAFF
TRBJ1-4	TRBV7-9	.	CASSGGGSEKLFF